This TCR beta chain derives from a study of T-cell memory formation after mild COVID-19. The CDR3 is made up of 16 amino acids. Germline V gives CDR1 SNHLY, CDR2 FYNNEI. The V end was cut by 7 bases, the J end by 5 bases, with 21 bases between. TCRdb independently ran MiXCR on the 5' RACE reads; one entry per CDR3 protein. Of 150,000 or so distinct CDR3 sequences in the sample, under 14% were seen once. The rearrangement uses TRBV2 and TRBJ1-5; D gene uncertain. This TCR was sampled from a man between 18 and 29 years old who had mild COVID-19 (a few samples of this study predate the infection). Cell type and time point are not known. Sequencing was carried out using PBMCs or a T cell subset sorted from them (not recorded which). CDR3 residues: CASTPPPGTADQPQHF. The CDR3 bases are TGTGCCAGCACCCCCCCTCCGGGTACGGCCGATCAGCCCCAGCATTTT.